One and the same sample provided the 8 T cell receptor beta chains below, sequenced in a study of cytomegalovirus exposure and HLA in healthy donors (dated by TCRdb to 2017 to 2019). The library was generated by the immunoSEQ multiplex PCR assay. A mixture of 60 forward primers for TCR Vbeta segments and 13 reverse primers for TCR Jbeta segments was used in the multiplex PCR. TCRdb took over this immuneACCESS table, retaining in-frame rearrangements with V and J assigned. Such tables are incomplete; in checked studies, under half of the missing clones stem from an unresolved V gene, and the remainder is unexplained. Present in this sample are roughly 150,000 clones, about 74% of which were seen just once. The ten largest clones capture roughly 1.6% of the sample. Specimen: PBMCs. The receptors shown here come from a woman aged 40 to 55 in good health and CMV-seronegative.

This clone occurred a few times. CDR3 in DNA: TGCAGCGGGACAGCCTACCACACTGAAGCTTTCTTT. It translates to CSGTAYHTEAFF. V is TRBV29-1 and J is TRBJ1-1; D might be TRBD1 (6 bases). The CDR3 extends over 12 amino acids. V lost 7 bases to trimming and J lost 3 bases, with 12 bases between them. Germline V lookup: CDR1 SQVTM, CDR2 ANQGSEA.

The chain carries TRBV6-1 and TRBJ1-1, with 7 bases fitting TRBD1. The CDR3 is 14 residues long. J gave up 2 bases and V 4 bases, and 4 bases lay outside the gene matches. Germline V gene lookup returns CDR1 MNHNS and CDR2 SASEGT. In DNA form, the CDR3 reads TGTGCCAGCAGTGTCAACAGGGGAAACACTGAAGCTTTCTTT. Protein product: CASSVNRGNTEAFF.

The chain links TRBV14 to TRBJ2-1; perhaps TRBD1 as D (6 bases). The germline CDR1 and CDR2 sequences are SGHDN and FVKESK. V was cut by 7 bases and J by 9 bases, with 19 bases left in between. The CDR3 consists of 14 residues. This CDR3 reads CASTYRQVQGEQFF. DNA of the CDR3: TGTGCCAGCACTTATAGACAGGTGCAGGGTGAGCAGTTCTTC.

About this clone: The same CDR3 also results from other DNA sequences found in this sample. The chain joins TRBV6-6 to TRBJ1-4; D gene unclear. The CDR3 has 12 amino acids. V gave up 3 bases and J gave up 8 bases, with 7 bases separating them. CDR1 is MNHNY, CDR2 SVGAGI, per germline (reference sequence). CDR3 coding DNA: TGTGCCAGCAGTTATGGGAGAGAAAAACTGTTTTTT. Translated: CASSYGREKLFF.

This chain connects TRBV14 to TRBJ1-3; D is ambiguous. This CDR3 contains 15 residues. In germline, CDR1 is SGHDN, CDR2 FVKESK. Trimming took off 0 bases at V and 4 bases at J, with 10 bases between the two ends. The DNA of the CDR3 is TGTGCCAGCAGCCAAGATCGGGTTTCGGGAAACACCATATATTTT. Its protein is CASSQDRVSGNTIYF. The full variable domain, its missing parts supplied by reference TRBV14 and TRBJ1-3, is EAGVTQFPSHSVIEKGQTVTLRCDPISGHDNLYWYRRVMGKEIKFLLHFVKESKQDESGMPNNRFLAERTGGTYSTLKVQPAELEDSGVYFCASSQDRVSGNTIYFGEGSWLTVV.

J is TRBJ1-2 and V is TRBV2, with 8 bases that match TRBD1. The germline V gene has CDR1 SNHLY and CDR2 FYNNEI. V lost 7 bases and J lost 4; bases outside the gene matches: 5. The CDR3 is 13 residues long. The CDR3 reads CASIVGQGYGYTF. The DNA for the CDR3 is TGTGCCAGCATTGTAGGACAGGGCTATGGCTACACCTTC.

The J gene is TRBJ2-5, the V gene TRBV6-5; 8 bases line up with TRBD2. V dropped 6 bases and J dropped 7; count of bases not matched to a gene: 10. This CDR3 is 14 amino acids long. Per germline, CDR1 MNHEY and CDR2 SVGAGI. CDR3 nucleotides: TGTGCCAGCAGGCGGGGGGCCACCACCGGGACCCAGTACTTC. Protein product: CASRRGATTGTQYF.

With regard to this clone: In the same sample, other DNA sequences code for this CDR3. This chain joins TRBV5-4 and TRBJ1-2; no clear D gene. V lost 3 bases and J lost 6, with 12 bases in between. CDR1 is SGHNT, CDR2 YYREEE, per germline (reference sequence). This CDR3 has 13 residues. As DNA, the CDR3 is TGTGCCAGCAGCTCAACCGGAGTTAATGGCTACACCTTC. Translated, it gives CASSSTGVNGYTF.